Shown below are 32 T cell receptor beta chains from a single sample sequenced in a study of PD-L1 blockade in urothelial cancer. Clones were sequenced by immunoSEQ multiplex PCR, and TCRdb holds only the in-frame ones, with some missing. The sample carries nearly 30,000 clones, around 87% recorded once. The starting material was PBMCs, obtained around atezolizumab (anti-PD-L1) treatment. These receptors were obtained from a middle-aged man with urothelial cancer.

This chain connects TRBV6-1 to TRBJ2-3; D not certain. In germline, CDR1 is MNHNS, CDR2 SASEGT. There are 13 residues in the CDR3. Trimming took off 8 bases at V and 2 bases at J, with 11 bases between the two ends. CDR3 amino acids: CASRVTDTDTQYF. In DNA form, the CDR3 reads TGTGCCAGCCGGGTTACCGACACAGATACGCAGTATTTT.

The chain carries TRBV5-1 and TRBJ2-7, with TRBD2 matching over 11 bases. This CDR3 has 14 residues. Unmatched junction bases numbered 3, after V lost 3 bases and J lost 4 bases. The V gene's germline CDR1 is SGHRS and CDR2 YFSETQ. The CDR3 DNA is TGCGCCAGCAGCTCGACTAGCGGGGATTACGAGCAGTACTTC. Translation gives CASSSTSGDYEQYF.

This clone was seen just once. This rearrangement joins TRBV9 to TRBJ2-3, with 8 bases matching TRBD1. Germline trimming cut 4 bases from V and 0 bases from J; bases unmatched to any gene: 4. The CDR3 covers 15 residues. Germline CDR1 and CDR2: SGDLS and YYNGEE. The CDR3 protein is CASSTRQGSTDTQYF. CDR3 sequence (DNA): TGTGCCAGCAGCACGCGACAGGGGAGCACAGATACGCAGTATTTT.

This clone came up a few times. The J gene is TRBJ1-6, the V gene TRBV7-6; TRBD1 matches at 7 bases. The CDR3 contains 15 residues. The V gene end was trimmed by 5 bases and the J gene end by 6 bases; junction bases not matched to a gene: 7. CDR1 SGHVS and CDR2 FNYEAQ come from the germline V gene. Written as DNA, the CDR3 is TGTGCCAGCAGCCCTGGACAGGCTTCTAATTCACCCCTCCACTTT. Residues: CASSPGQASNSPLHF.

V and J are TRBV9 and TRBJ1-1, with no clear D. Trimming shortened V by 0 bases and J by 4 bases, and 7 bases separated the two germline ends. Germline loops: CDR1 SGDLS, CDR2 YYNGEE. CDR3 length: 13 amino acids. CDR3 residues: CASSVVRSTEAFF. The CDR3 DNA follows: TGTGCCAGCAGCGTAGTGCGGAGCACTGAAGCTTTCTTT.

The rearrangement uses TRBV10-3 and TRBJ2-5; no definite D call. V was pared by 6 bases and J by 0 bases, with 8 bases between. CDR1 and CDR2 from the germline V gene are ENHRY and SYGVKD. The CDR3 loop spans 13 amino acids. Written as DNA, the CDR3 is TGTGCCATCAGCTCGGCGGACCAAGAGACCCAGTACTTC. Residues: CAISSADQETQYF.

This clone was seen a handful of times. The chain joins TRBV7-6 to TRBJ2-3; D not certain. Germline-derived CDR1 and CDR2 are SGHVS and FNYEAQ. This CDR3 region has 16 residues. Deletions cut 2 bases from V and 4 bases from J, with 16 bases between. CDR3 nucleotide sequence: TGTGCCAGCAGCTTAATGGGCAGCCTCCGAGCAGATACGCAGTATTTT. It translates to CASSLMGSLRADTQYF.

This sequence joins TRBV30 and TRBJ2-7; 7 bases are a match to TRBD1. CDR1 is GTSNPN and CDR2 is SVGIG in the germline V gene (reference sequence). This CDR3 is built from 13 residues. J gave up 3 bases and V 5 bases, and 7 bases lay outside the gene matches. The CDR3 DNA sequence: TGTGCCTGGGCTGGACAGGCCAACTACGAGCAGTACTTC. Protein sequence: CAWAGQANYEQYF.

This clone came up a few times. V gene TRBV7-6 combines with J gene TRBJ2-1; 11 bases fit TRBD2. The CDR3 length is 18 residues. From germline, CDR1 is SGHVS and CDR2 FNYEAQ. The V segment lost 2 bases and the J segment 9 bases; nucleotides outside the gene matches: 15. The CDR3 region is CASSLLPLAGGVTGEQFF. The DNA for the CDR3 is TGTGCCAGCAGCTTATTACCCCTAGCGGGAGGAGTGACTGGTGAGCAGTTCTTC.

This chain uses TRBV5-1 with TRBJ1-1; a weak D match, TRBD1 (6 bases). The germline V gene has CDR1 SGHRS and CDR2 YFSETQ. The CDR3 loop spans 16 amino acids. Trimming left V 4 bases short and J 5 bases short, with 21 bases between. For the CDR3, the DNA is TGCGCCAGCAGCCAGGACTCACAGGGAAGTCGGACTGAAGCTTTCTTT. Translated, it gives CASSQDSQGSRTEAFF.

The chain combines TRBV27 with TRBJ2-1; no reliable D call. This CDR3 region has 15 residues. Trimming stripped 0 bases from V and 7 bases from J, with 13 bases between. Germline loops: CDR1 MNHEY, CDR2 SMNVEV (reference sequence). Here the CDR3 reads CASSLSLPPRNEQFF. The CDR3 DNA reads as TGTGCCAGCAGTTTATCACTCCCTCCGAGGAATGAGCAGTTCTTC.

V usage is TRBV7-8 and J usage is TRBJ1-1, with TRBD1 as a possible D gene (5 bases). The V end lost 3 bases, the J end lost 0 bases, and 11 bases lay between the germline ends. The CDR3 spans 15 residues. Germline CDR1 SGHVS, CDR2 FQNEAQ. CDR3 nucleotide sequence: TGTGCCAGCAGCTTCCAGGGCTCGATGAACACTGAAGCTTTCTTT. This encodes CASSFQGSMNTEAFF.

This clone was seen only once. A junction end diverges from the germline sequence, so it may reflect a read error. This chain joins TRBV7-7 and TRBJ2-5; TRBD2 matches 8 bases. The germline V gene has CDR1 SSHAT and CDR2 FNYEAQ (reference sequence). The CDR3 length is 16 residues. CDR3 nucleotides: TGTGCTAGCAGCTTAGAAGCGGGGGAGGTTAAAGAGACCCAGTACTTC. This sequence encodes CASSLEAGEVKETQYF. Full variable domain (outside the CDR3, taken from reference TRBV7-7 and TRBJ2-5): GAGVSQSPRYKVTKRGQDVTLRCDPISSHATLYWYQQALGQGPEFLTYFNYEAQPDKSGLPSDRFSAERPEGSISTLTIQRTEQRDSAMYRCASSLEAGEVKETQYFGPGTRLLVL.

V gene TRBV6-1 combines with J gene TRBJ2-7; 10 positions agree with TRBD1. Germline CDR1 is MNHNS and CDR2 is SASEGT. The CDR3 consists of 15 residues. The V gene end was trimmed by 6 bases and the J gene end by 4 bases; junction bases not matched to a gene: 9. The CDR3 spells CASRVSGQGNYEQYF. CDR3 DNA sequence: TGTGCCAGCAGGGTGTCGGGACAGGGGAATTACGAGCAGTACTTC.

This chain connects TRBV27 to TRBJ2-5; D is ambiguous. This CDR3 is 13 amino acids long. In germline, CDR1 is MNHEY, CDR2 SMNVEV (reference sequence). The V end lost 1 base, the J end lost 4 bases, and 7 bases lay between the germline ends. CDR3 protein: CASSLFLRETQYF. The DNA of the CDR3 is TGTGCCAGCAGTTTATTTTTGCGAGAGACCCAGTACTTC.

CDR3 sequence reads: CASKTSGNKYNEQFF. The CDR3 coding sequence is TGTGCCAGCAAGACTAGCGGAAACAAGTACAATGAGCAGTTCTTC. The V gene is TRBV2, the J gene TRBJ2-1; 9 nucleotides agree with TRBD2. With V trimmed by 7 bases and J by 4 bases, 8 bases remained unmatched. There are 15 residues in the CDR3. Germline lookup yields CDR1 SNHLY and CDR2 FYNNEI.

The rearrangement links TRBV15 to TRBJ2-2; the D gene is possibly TRBD2 (6 bases). V was clipped by 4 bases and J by 6 bases, with 24 bases between them. The CDR3 contains 18 residues. Germline V CDR1 and CDR2: LNHNV, YYDKDF (reference sequence). The CDR3 DNA reads as TGTGCCACCAGCAATTCCGGGGGTTTGGTTCAACACCCCGGGGAGCTGTTTTTT. It is translated as CATSNSGGLVQHPGELFF.

The chain recombines TRBV7-6 with TRBJ2-7; 12 bases are shared with TRBD2. This CDR3 has 15 residues. CDR1 is SGHVS, CDR2 FNYEAQ, per germline. Trimming at V came to 5 bases and at J to 5 bases, leaving 7 bases not matched to a gene. The CDR3 loop is CASSTLAGGPHEQYF. DNA of the CDR3: TGTGCCAGCAGCACCCTAGCGGGAGGGCCACACGAGCAGTACTTC.

CDR3 coding DNA: TGTGCCAGCAGTTCTCCCTACGAGCAGTACTTC. It translates to CASSSPYEQYF. The genes are TRBV5-8 and TRBJ2-7; D is ambiguous. CDR1 and CDR2 (germline): SGHTS, YDEGEE. The CDR3 consists of 11 residues. Deletions cut 5 bases from V and 2 bases from J, with 5 bases between.

The chain uses TRBV15 and TRBJ2-1; 8 bases match TRBD1. Unmatched junction bases numbered 3, after V lost 1 base and J lost 7 bases. Germline V CDR1 and CDR2: LNHNV, YYDKDF (reference sequence). The CDR3 totals 14 residues. The CDR3 reads CATSRGTGQNEQFF. The DNA of the CDR3 is TGTGCCACCAGCAGAGGGACAGGGCAGAATGAGCAGTTCTTC.

This chain connects TRBV30 to TRBJ1-5; D is undetermined. The V and J ends lost 4 bases and 2 bases respectively, with 6 bases between them. The CDR3 runs 12 residues. Germline V CDR1 and CDR2: GTSNPN, SVGIG (reference sequence). DNA for the CDR3: TGTGCCTGGACGGTTGGCAATCAGCCCCAGCATTTT. Protein product: CAWTVGNQPQHF.

This rearrangement joins TRBV6-5 to TRBJ2-7, with 7 bases identical to TRBD1. Germline-derived CDR1 and CDR2 are MNHEY and SVGAGI. V shed 5 bases, J shed 5 bases, and the junction held 9 bases outside the gene matches. The CDR3 loop spans 14 amino acids. CDR3 amino acids: CASSPQGYLDEQYF. The DNA of the CDR3 is TGTGCCAGCAGTCCACAGGGGTATTTGGACGAGCAGTACTTC.

This chain joins TRBV27 and TRBJ1-3; 8 bases match TRBD1. V lost 5 bases and J lost 0; bases outside the gene matches: 3. Germline CDR1 and CDR2: MNHEY and SMNVEV (reference sequence). This CDR3 region has 15 residues. CDR3 DNA: TGTGCCAGCAGTCGGACAGGGCACTCTGGAAACACCATATATTTT. Translated, it gives CASSRTGHSGNTIYF.

As DNA, the CDR3 is TGTGCCATCAGTGGGTCAGACTTCCCTGAAGCTTTCTTT. Amino acids: CAISGSDFPEAFF. The gene calls are TRBV10-3 and TRBJ1-1, with no clear D. Germline-derived CDR1 and CDR2 are ENHRY and SYGVKD. CDR3 size: 13 residues. V lost 4 bases, J lost 6 bases, and 12 bases lay in between.

J is TRBJ2-7 and V is TRBV30, with a possible D match to TRBD1 (5 bases). This CDR3 comprises 17 residues. V gave up 0 bases and J gave up 2 bases, with 20 bases separating them. The germline CDR1 and CDR2 sequences are GTSNPN and SVGIG (reference sequence). The CDR3 is CAWSVPPTVVLTYEQYF. DNA for the CDR3: TGTGCCTGGAGTGTACCGCCGACAGTCGTACTCACCTACGAGCAGTACTTC.

The rearrangement joins TRBV6-5 to TRBJ1-5; 7 nucleotides line up with TRBD1. J lost 1 base, V lost 5 bases, and 5 bases had no gene match. Germline CDR1 reads MNHEY; CDR2 reads SVGAGI. There are 15 residues in the CDR3. CDR3 DNA sequence: TGTGCCAGCAGTCCCGGGACAGTCAGCAATCAGCCCCAGCATTTT. This gives the protein CASSPGTVSNQPQHF.

The chain employs TRBV5-1 and TRBJ2-2, with D maybe TRBD1 (6 bases). Per the germline V gene, CDR1 is SGHRS and CDR2 is YFSETQ. The ends were cut back, 4 bases at V and 0 bases at J, with 10 bases in the middle. CDR3 length equals 15 residues. CDR3 region: CASSPDRTNTGELFF. The DNA for the CDR3 is TGCGCCAGCAGCCCCGACAGGACGAACACCGGGGAGCTGTTTTTT.

This chain links TRBV6-1 with TRBJ2-5; TRBD2 matches at 14 bases. The junction had 9 bases not matched to a gene; V was cut back by 4 bases and J by 2 bases. In germline, CDR1 is MNHNS, CDR2 SASEGT. The CDR3 extends over 18 amino acids. Here the CDR3 reads CASSAPGLAGATQETQYF. The CDR3 DNA follows: TGTGCCAGCAGTGCACCGGGACTAGCGGGAGCTACGCAAGAGACCCAGTACTTC.

J is TRBJ2-2 and V is TRBV11-3; D is unresolved. The V end lost 1 base, the J end lost 6 bases, and 6 bases lay between the germline ends. Germline CDR1 reads SGHNT; CDR2 reads YENEEA. This CDR3 has 13 residues. The CDR3 loop is CASSLGVSGELFF. CDR3 DNA sequence: TGTGCCAGCAGCTTAGGAGTTTCCGGGGAGCTGTTTTTT. The whole variable domain, remainder taken from reference TRBV11-3 and TRBJ2-2, is EAGVVQSPRYKIIEKKQPVAFWCNPISGHNTLYWYLQNLGQGPELLIRYENEEAVDDSQLPKDRFSAERLKGVDSTLKIQPAELGDSAVYLCASSLGVSGELFFGEGSRLTVL.

The chain recombines TRBV11-2 with TRBJ1-2; TRBD1 is a possible D gene (5 bases). Germline assignment: CDR1 SGHAT and CDR2 FQNNGV. This CDR3 has 14 amino acids. The ends were cut back, 1 base at V and 4 bases at J, with 10 bases in the middle. CDR3 amino acids: CASSLGPQGYGYTF. Written as DNA, the CDR3 is TGTGCCAGCAGCTTAGGCCCCCAGGGCTATGGCTACACCTTC.

In this sample, this clone turned up once. The V gene is TRBV27, the J gene TRBJ1-1; 11 bases are shared with TRBD1. Germline CDR1 reads MNHEY; CDR2 reads SMNVEV (reference sequence). The CDR3 totals 16 residues. Losses at the gene ends were 5 bases for V and 4 bases for J; bases not matched to a gene: 9. The chain's CDR3 is CASSPRTGGRVTEAFF. The CDR3 coding sequence is TGTGCCAGCAGTCCCCGGACAGGGGGCAGGGTCACTGAAGCTTTCTTT.

The rearrangement links TRBV9 to TRBJ2-3, with TRBD2 matching 15 bases. V shed 0 bases and J 0 bases; nucleotides not matched to a gene: 5. The length of the CDR3 is 19 residues. Germline loops: CDR1 SGDLS, CDR2 YYNGEE. The CDR3 region is CASSVDGTSGRPSTDTQYF. DNA for the CDR3: TGTGCCAGCAGCGTAGACGGGACTAGCGGGAGGCCTAGCACAGATACGCAGTATTTT.